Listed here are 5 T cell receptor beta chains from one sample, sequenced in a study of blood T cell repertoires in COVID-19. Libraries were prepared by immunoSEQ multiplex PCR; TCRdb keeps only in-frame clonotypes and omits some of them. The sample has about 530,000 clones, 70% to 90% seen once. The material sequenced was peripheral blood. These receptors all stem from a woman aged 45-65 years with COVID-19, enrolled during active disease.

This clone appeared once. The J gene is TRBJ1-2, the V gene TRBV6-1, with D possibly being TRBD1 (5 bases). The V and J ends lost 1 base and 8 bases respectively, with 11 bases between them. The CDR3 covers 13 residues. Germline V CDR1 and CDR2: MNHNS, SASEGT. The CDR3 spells CASSEVGGDGYTF. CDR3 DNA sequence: TGTGCCAGCAGTGAAGTGGGCGGGGACGGCTACACCTTC.

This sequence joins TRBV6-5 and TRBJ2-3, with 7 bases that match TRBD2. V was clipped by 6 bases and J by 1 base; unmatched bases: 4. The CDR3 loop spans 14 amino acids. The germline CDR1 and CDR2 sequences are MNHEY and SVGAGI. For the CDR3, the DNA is TGTGCCAGCAGCGATGGGGGGGGCACAGATACGCAGTATTTT. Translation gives CASSDGGGTDTQYF.

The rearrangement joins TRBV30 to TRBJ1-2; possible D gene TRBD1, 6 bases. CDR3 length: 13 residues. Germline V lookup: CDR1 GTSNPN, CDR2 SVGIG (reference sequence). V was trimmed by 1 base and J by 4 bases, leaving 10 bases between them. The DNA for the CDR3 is TGTGCCTGGAGTGCGGGACAAGTCTATGGCTACACCTTC. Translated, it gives CAWSAGQVYGYTF.

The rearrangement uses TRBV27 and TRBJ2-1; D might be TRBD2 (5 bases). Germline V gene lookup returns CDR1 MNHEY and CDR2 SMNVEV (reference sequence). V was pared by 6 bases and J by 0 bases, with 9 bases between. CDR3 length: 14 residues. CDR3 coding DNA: TGTGCCAGCAGCGGGGTCAGCTCCTACAATGAGCAGTTCTTC. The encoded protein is CASSGVSSYNEQFF.

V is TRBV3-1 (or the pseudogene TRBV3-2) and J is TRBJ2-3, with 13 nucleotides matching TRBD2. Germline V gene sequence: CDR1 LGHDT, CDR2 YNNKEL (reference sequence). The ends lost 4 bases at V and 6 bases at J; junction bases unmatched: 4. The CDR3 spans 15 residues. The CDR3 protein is CASSPLAGGLDTQYF. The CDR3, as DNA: TGTGCCAGCAGCCCACTAGCGGGGGGGCTCGATACGCAGTATTTT.